This T cell receptor beta chain stems from a study of a mutant IDH1 vaccine in newly diagnosed glioma. The study's findings and limits: Vaccine-induced immune responses occurred in approximately 93% of patients.

Clones were sequenced by immunoSEQ multiplex PCR, and TCRdb holds only the in-frame ones, with some missing. Here the sample spans roughly 52,000 clones, roughly 80% being singletons. In the case of this clone: Its cognate antigen is unknown.

Time point given: week 23, last vaccination. Every single dose of the vaccine, 300 ug of mutant IDH1 20-mer peptide, came with topical imiquimod. The specimen was PBMCs, collected from a glioma patient whose treatment included an IDH1 peptide vaccine. This clonotype was obtained from a man aged 35 to 55 with glioma.

CDR3 sequence: CASSPTGGTDTQYF. The CDR3 coding sequence is TGTGCCAGCAGCCCGACAGGCGGCACAGATACGCAGTATTTT. The chain employs TRBV6-1 and TRBJ2-3; TRBD1 might be the D (6 bases). V lost 6 bases to trimming and J lost 1 base, with 11 bases between them. Germline V gene data show CDR1 as MNHNS and CDR2 as SASEGT. This CDR3 has 14 residues.